This paragraph covers one T cell receptor beta chain sequence. Its recognized antigen is unknown. No much larger clone is present one base from it, and per-base qualities are unavailable. The data are from a study of CD8+ T cells in alopecia areata (dated by TCRdb to 2016 to 2019). A note on the overall study: Treated patients were enrolled in an open-label pilot trial of oral tofacitinib, 5 to 10 mg twice daily, for moderate-to-severe alopecia areata. Scalp clonality was compared across normal scalp (n=4), patchy alopecia areata scalp (n=8), and alopecia totalis/universalis scalp (n=8). RNA was extracted with the PAXgene miRNA kit for fixed scalp, the miRNeasy kit for PBMCs, and the RNeasy kit for mouse skin. TCRbeta CDR3 regions were amplified by immunoSEQ multiplex PCR with 35 Vbeta forward and 13 Jbeta reverse primers. Tofacitinib was given for 6 to 18 months, followed by 6 months of follow-up off drug to assess delayed response and recurrence. The SALT score, which quantifies the percentage of affected scalp surface area, was used to measure disease severity in treated patients. On the human side, TCRbeta sequencing was run on scalp tissue and on sorted CD4+ and CD8+ peripheral blood T cells from healthy controls and from alopecia areata patients with either patchy or totalis/universalis disease. Biopsies were taken from tofacitinib-treated patients at baseline and again at 4 and 24 weeks into treatment, and several of those patients also had a later scalp biopsy. To study T cell clonal expansion in alopecia areata, the researchers applied high-throughput TCRbeta sequencing to both the C3H/HeJ mouse model and human patients.

Here is what the overall study found, with its caveats: Higher clonality and more expanded CD8+ clones were observed in lesional scalp than in normal scalp, particularly in alopecia totalis/universalis, a finding suggestive of antigenic drive. Shared TCR sequences between patients were less evident than in mice, which may be partly attributable to HLA diversity in the patient population. Scalp TCR repertoire analysis is complicated because resident alphabeta T cells in normal human skin are also sequenced, whereas mouse skin is dominated by gammadelta T cells. Because the treated cohort was small and had just a single nonresponder, larger studies are needed to establish links between baseline CD8+ expansion and response. Tofacitinib significantly lowered scalp clonality and the number of expanded CD8+ clones among the top 100 scalp clones. During tofacitinib treatment, many expanded lesional clones remained in scalp and blood, and this persistence may partly explain relapse after treatment is stopped.

The CDR3 sequence holds 12 residues, the cysteine and phenylalanine included. Only CDR3 DNA is held: 36 bases, read in frame from base 1. The V and J ends are trimmed by 10 bases and 7 bases, leaving 16 bases between them. Sequences SNHLY (CDR1) and FYNNEI (CDR2) are obtained from the germline V gene. The library was obtained by the immunoSEQ multiplex PCR assay. To provide template for TCR sequencing, every sample had RNA extracted and reverse transcribed into cDNA. First-strand cDNA was synthesized using SuperScript III with a 2:1 mix of oligo-dT and random hexamers. Amplification bias was assessed with a synthetic immune receptor repertoire, and residual bias was removed computationally. The authors' pipeline ran thus. After raw reads were preprocessed to remove errors, the CDR3 was defined following IMGT conventions as running from the conserved cysteine to phenylalanine. Clonality was computed by normalizing Shannon entropy by log2 of the number of productive unique TCRs and subtracting the result from 1. Whether scalp clones were CD4 or CD8 was inferred by matching scalp TCRbeta sequences against CD4 and CD8 repertoires sorted from blood. The table was pulled from immuneACCESS by TCRdb, which kept in-frame rearrangements only. Such tables lose some clones; where checked, under half of the loss comes from unresolved V genes, and the rest has no known cause. V, J and clone size are taken as reported in that table, and D and trimming were inferred from the DNA itself. This sample has over 95,000 clones in its table, and approximately 55% of those were observed once. Clones ranked in the top ten supply about 3.2% of the sample.

The intended sense of this specimen's time point label: roughly 24 weeks on oral tofacitinib. This specimen's treatment or condition label, interpreted: oral pan-JAK inhibitor, 5-10 mg twice daily. Lesional scalp punch biopsies and peripheral blood were collected from alopecia areata patients. After PBMCs were isolated by density centrifugation and stained for CD3, CD4 and CD8, a FACSAria was used to sort CD4+ and CD8+ T cells. The sample was CD4+ T cells sorted from blood, taken at week 24, from a patient treated with tofacitinib. Recombination joined TRBV2 with TRBJ2-5; TRBD2 is perhaps the D gene, given 6 matching bases. The origin of this receptor is a human donor with alopecia areata. Here is the DNA: TGTGCCATGCAGGTCCTCGGGGGGACCCAGTACTTC. Its protein product is CAMQVLGGTQYF.